One sample yielded the 16 T cell receptor beta chains listed below, sequenced in a study of T cell responses to AZD1222 COVID-19 vaccine. Generated by immunoSEQ multiplex PCR, the TCRdb table keeps only in-frame clones and is missing some. The sample carries over 110,000 clones, approximately 94% recorded once. The sequencing here drew on peripheral blood, taken on day 0 of AZD1222 vaccination. These receptors originate from an adult in good health.

V is TRBV19 and J is TRBJ2-6; 11 positions agree with TRBD1. The germline V gene encodes CDR1 LNHDA and CDR2 SQIVND (reference sequence). The CDR3 is 17 residues long. V gave up 6 bases and J gave up 3 bases; unmatched junction bases: 7. CDR3 nucleotides: TGTGCCAGTAGCCCCTTGGGACAGGGGGATGGGGCCAACGTCCTGACTTTC. Amino acid sequence: CASSPLGQGDGANVLTF.

V gene TRBV10-3 combines with J gene TRBJ1-6; D is possibly TRBD1 (5 bases). Germline V lookup: CDR1 ENHRY, CDR2 SYGVKD. The CDR3 has 15 amino acids. V was clipped by 2 bases and J by 5 bases, with 10 bases between them. The DNA for the CDR3 is TGTGCCATCAGTGAGAGGGACGGGGATAATTCACCCCTCCACTTT. It codes for CAISERDGDNSPLHF.

CDR3 nucleotides: TGTGCCACCAGCAGATACCGGGAGGTCGGCTACGAGCAGTACTTC. It codes for CATSRYREVGYEQYF. V usage is TRBV15 and J usage is TRBJ2-7; 7 nucleotides align to TRBD2. Germline V lookup: CDR1 LNHNV, CDR2 YYDKDF (reference sequence). This CDR3 region has 15 residues. Trimming removed 2 bases from V and 3 bases from J; junction bases left unmatched: 7.

V gene TRBV5-1 combines with J gene TRBJ2-5, with D hard to call. This CDR3 has 16 amino acids. The V and J ends lost 0 bases and 2 bases respectively, with 14 bases between them. Germline V gene sequence: CDR1 SGHRS, CDR2 YFSETQ. CDR3 DNA: TGCGCCAGCAGCTTGGGCCTTACAGTGTCACAAGAGACCCAGTACTTC. It translates to CASSLGLTVSQETQYF.

The rearrangement links TRBV2 to TRBJ2-1; tentatively, D is TRBD2 (6 bases). V dropped 7 bases and J dropped 0 bases, with 7 bases sitting between them. The CDR3 sequence is 13 residues long. Germline CDR1 is SNHLY and CDR2 is FYNNEI. DNA of the CDR3: TGTGCCAGCACGCGGGGCTCCTACAATGAGCAGTTCTTC. Protein: CASTRGSYNEQFF. The full variable domain, its missing parts supplied by reference TRBV2 and TRBJ2-1, is EPEVTQTPSHQVTQMGQEVILRCVPISNHLYFYWYRQILGQKVEFLVSFYNNEISEKSEIFDDQFSVERPDGSNFTLKIRSTKLEDSAMYFCASTRGSYNEQFFGPGTRLTVL.

The J gene is TRBJ2-2, the V gene TRBV5-1; D remains ambiguous. V was cut by 0 bases and J by 4 bases, with 7 bases left in between. The CDR3 totals 14 residues. Per germline, CDR1 SGHRS and CDR2 YFSETQ. This CDR3 is CASSLAGTTGELFF. CDR3 nucleotides: TGCGCCAGCAGCTTGGCGGGTACCACCGGGGAGCTGTTTTTT.

This clone has only one observation. The rearrangement uses TRBV5-1 and TRBJ2-3; 10 nucleotides align to TRBD2. Germline loops: CDR1 SGHRS, CDR2 YFSETQ. V gave up 0 bases and J gave up 4 bases; unmatched junction bases: 8. The CDR3 covers 17 residues. As DNA, the CDR3 is TGCGCCAGCAGCTTGGAGGTAGCGGGGGGCCTCGCAGATACGCAGTATTTT. This gives the protein CASSLEVAGGLADTQYF.

The chain employs TRBV4-1 and TRBJ1-4, with D perhaps matching TRBD1 (5 bases). Germline values: CDR1 MGHRA, CDR2 YSYEKL. This CDR3 contains 16 residues. Trimming removed 2 bases from V and 0 bases from J, with 10 bases in between. CDR3 sequence (DNA): TGCGCCAGCAGCCAAAGGTGGGGGACAACTAATGAAAAACTGTTTTTT. Amino acid sequence: CASSQRWGTTNEKLFF.

The V and J genes are TRBV5-1 and TRBJ2-7, with a tentative D call TRBD1 (5 bases). CDR3 length: 12 amino acids. Per germline, CDR1 SGHRS and CDR2 YFSETQ. V was clipped by 5 bases and J by 2 bases, with 8 bases between them. This CDR3 reads CASRQGPYEQYF. CDR3 sequence (DNA): TGCGCCAGCAGGCAGGGCCCCTACGAGCAGTACTTC.

The gene calls are TRBV19 and TRBJ2-7, with D possibly being TRBD1 (6 bases). V lost 1 base and J lost 3, with 13 bases in between. CDR3 length: 15 residues. Germline V gene data show CDR1 as LNHDA and CDR2 as SQIVND (reference sequence). The CDR3 nucleotides are TGTGCCAGTAGTATAGCGGACAGCCAAATCTACGAGCAGTACTTC. Amino acids: CASSIADSQIYEQYF. The full variable domain, in which reference TRBV19 and TRBJ2-7 provide the parts outside the CDR3, is DGGITQSPKYLFRKEGQNVTLSCEQNLNHDAMYWYRQDPGQGLRLIYYSQIVNDFQKGDIAEGYSVSREKKESFPLTVTSAQKNPTAFYLCASSIADSQIYEQYFGPGTRLTVT.

The chain is built from TRBV2 and TRBJ1-1; TRBD1 matches 8 bases. The trim removed 5 bases at V and 0 bases at J, leaving 11 bases unmatched. The germline CDR1 and CDR2 sequences are SNHLY and FYNNEI. This CDR3 contains 17 residues. CDR3 DNA: TGTGCCAGCAGTAAACTTGGACAGGGCCTTTTGAACACTGAAGCTTTCTTT. It encodes CASSKLGQGLLNTEAFF.

Here the CDR3 reads CASSWEEVMNTEAFF. The DNA for the CDR3 is TGTGCCAGCAGTTGGGAAGAGGTCATGAACACTGAAGCTTTCTTT. The chain is built from TRBV6-5 and TRBJ1-1, with D unresolved. The length of the CDR3 is 15 residues. V was shortened by 4 bases and J by 0 bases, with 12 bases between the two germline ends. CDR1 and CDR2 from the germline V gene are MNHEY and SVGAGI.

This sequence joins TRBV29-1 and TRBJ2-1; D tentatively reads TRBD1 or TRBD2 (5 bases each). Germline-derived CDR1 and CDR2 are SQVTM and ANQGSEA. V was clipped by 2 bases and J by 7 bases, with 6 bases between them. The CDR3 is 11 residues long. The CDR3 spells CSVEWGNEQFF. CDR3 nucleotide sequence: TGCAGCGTTGAATGGGGGAATGAGCAGTTCTTC.

This rearrangement joins TRBV12-3 or TRBV12-4 to TRBJ1-6; D unresolved. This CDR3 is 13 amino acids long. V was cut by 4 bases and J by 19 bases, with 20 bases left in between. CDR3 region: CASSSTPTRFPHF. CDR3 bases: TGTGCCAGCAGTTCCACCCCGACAAGGTTCCCTCACTTT.

This CDR3 is CASSSQSGGTANYGYTF. The DNA of the CDR3 is TGTGCCAGCTCATCACAATCCGGGGGTACAGCTAACTATGGCTACACCTTC. V usage is TRBV18 and J usage is TRBJ1-2; D might be TRBD1 (5 bases). CDR3 length equals 17 residues. The germline gives CDR1 KGHSH, CDR2 LQKENI. V was cut by 5 bases and J by 0 bases, with 19 bases left in between.

The CDR3 is CASSFKANHMNTEAFF. The CDR3 DNA follows: TGTGCCAGCAGCTTTAAGGCAAACCACATGAACACTGAAGCTTTCTTT. The V and J genes are TRBV7-4 and TRBJ1-1, with D unclear. Trimming cost V 3 bases and J 0 bases, with 14 bases left between them. The CDR3 length is 16 residues. Germline CDR1 SGHVT, CDR2 SQSDAQ.